This T cell receptor beta chain stems from a study of T-cell reconstitution after alpha-beta-depleted transplantation in children (dated by TCRdb to the mid-2010s). Broadly, across the study: T-cell immune reconstitution after TCRalphabeta/CD19-depleted allogeneic hematopoietic cell transplantation in children was quantitatively tracked in the study by means of TCR repertoire profiling.

This clonotype was seen a handful of times. Its specific antigen is unknown. Per-base qualities were not stored, and no clone one base away is much larger. Its CDR3 holds 14 amino acids, cysteine through phenylalanine. The DNA shown is the 42-base CDR3, in frame from base 1. In the germline V gene, CDR1 corresponds to SQVTM and CDR2 to ANQGSEA. The junction carries 13 bases between V and J, which are trimmed by 2 bases and 3 bases respectively. The library came from PCR. TCRdb records Illumina HiSeq 2500 as the sequencer. Molecular barcoding was employed in the preparation of TCR libraries, with unique molecular identifiers being used to normalize TCRbeta repertoire quantification. Using fastp trimming at Q25 and MiXCR clonotype assembly, TCRdb reanalyzed the public sequencing data and kept in-frame beta chains. Rows merge per CDR3 protein into single entries with the most common DNA and genes. This sample has fewer than 550,000 distinct CDR3 sequences in its table, and approximately 10% of those were observed once. Roughly 6% of the sample rests with the top ten.

The input for sequencing was PBMCs from the stem cell graft donor, taken from the stem cell graft. This sequence uses TRBV29-1 and TRBJ1-1; matching of 5 bases hints at TRBD1 as the D gene. This clonotype originated in a human donor who donated a stem cell graft to a child with acute myeloid leukemia. The nucleotides are TGCAGCGTTGAACTCCAGGGTACGTACACTGAAGCTTTCTTT. Its amino acids are CSVELQGTYTEAFF.